This TCR beta chain derives from a study of regulatory T cells in long-lasting Graves disease (TCRdb year 2021). For context, the study as a whole: Patients with newly diagnosed Graves' disease had been on antithyroid drugs for under 3 months. A total of about 35 samples underwent TCR sequencing, from about 13 patients with persistent Graves' disease and roughly 20 patients with newly diagnosed Graves' disease. Patients with persistent Graves' disease were compared with patients with newly diagnosed Graves' disease using TCR sequencing and RNA sequencing of peripheral blood. The study was conducted in China and was registered as a clinical trial. What the authors observed across the whole study: Because the primary lesion, thyroid tissue, could not be accessed, the study looked at peripheral blood alone. Persistent patients shared more public clonotypes among themselves (2,741) than newly diagnosed patients did (approximately 900). Only the TCR beta chain was sequenced and analyzed. Lower TCR Shannon entropy and fewer highly expanded clones were observed in persistent Graves' disease patients than in newly diagnosed patients, which suggested clonal expansion. The authors noted that the small sample size was a limitation that may lower accuracy.

Per the publication, the time point label means: newly diagnosed GD, antithyroid drugs for less than 3 months. RNA was extracted from PBMCs in TRIzol for both TCR sequencing and RNA sequencing. Graves' disease was diagnosed according to American Thyroid Association guidelines. Patients were recruited from an endocrinology department in Xi'an, China. Each patient gave approximately 10 milliliters of peripheral blood, collected in an EDTA anticoagulant tube. Ficoll Paque Plus density gradient separation was used to isolate PBMCs, and no additional T cell sorting was done. An Agilent 2100 Bioanalyzer and agarose gel were used to assess RNA quality, and a NanoDrop 2000 was used to measure RNA concentration. Libraries were built with multiplex PCR. The sequencer was an Illumina HiSeq 4000. iRepertoire HTBI primers and Arm-PCR amplification of CDR3 regions were used to construct TCR beta libraries. Before sequencing, the PCR products went through gel purification. On the study's bioinformatics: Gene usage analysis of CDR3 amino acid clonotypes relied on the 55 to 80 TRBV and about 15 TRBJ segments identified across samples. Filtered high-quality paired reads were merged into contigs using COPE and FqMerger. BLAST was used to align contigs to IMGT TRBV, TRBD and TRBJ reference genes, and CDR3 was defined according to IMGT. Any clonotype with a frequency above 0.1% was counted as a highly expanded clone. Shannon entropy served as the measure of repertoire diversity, while the Gini coefficient captured V-J evenness. Clonotypes shared by more than one individual were considered public. TCRdb reran the public reads through fastp at Q25 and MiXCR, keeping productive beta chains. Each CDR3 protein gets just one entry, which takes the most common genes and DNA from the rows behind it. The V and J calls here are based on TCRdb, not the publication. Counted in this sample were about 610,000 distinct CDR3 sequences; roughly a sixth of them appeared once. The ten largest clones take up about 12% of the sample.

This clonotype was recorded at least ten times. Which antigen it targets is not known. Within one base of it there is no much larger clone, and no base qualities were kept. This same sample was also taken into another study, of T cells in Graves' hyperthyroidism and ophthalmopathy. The second study, in turn, reports: Stable Graves' hyperthyroidism was defined as no progression to ophthalmopathy during 18 months of follow-up. Hyperthyroidism patients were newly diagnosed, with disease duration under 2 months, and aged 18 to 65 years. Any patient with an uncontrolled infection, another autoimmune disease, pregnancy or lactation was excluded. Diagnoses relied on clinical symptoms, serum thyroxine and TRAb, thyroid ultrasound and orbital computed tomography. The first round of RT-PCR for the TCR CDR3 was performed with the HTBI primer set and the Qiagen OneStep RT-PCR kit. Most expanded thyroid clonotypes (frequency above 0.001) were also detected in blood, a finding suggesting that blood repertoires may reflect thyroid immune responses. A model built on a 13 V-J signature distinguished ophthalmopathy from stable hyperthyroidism, reaching around 90% sensitivity and around 81% specificity in cross-validation and 80%/75% in testing. During validation, the model predicted progression to ophthalmopathy a median of around six months ahead of onset, with roughly 65% sensitivity and roughly 75% specificity. TCR V-J signatures able to tell the groups apart were searched for in a discovery cohort of 90 to 100 patients, of whom more than 40 had Graves' ophthalmopathy and about 55 had stable Graves' hyperthyroidism. Prospective prediction of ophthalmopathy was tested in an independent validation cohort of some 19 hyperthyroidism patients and around 16 patients who later progressed to ophthalmopathy. For training and testing, the 100 or so patients in the discovery cohort were randomly divided in a 7:3 ratio. In addition, the study compared T-cell repertoires in thyroid tissue and in blood from roughly six Graves' hyperthyroidism patients. After sampling, hyperthyroidism patients received methimazole starting at 30 mg daily, and ophthalmopathy patients received high-dose intravenous methylprednisolone. The libraries were constructed in a second round of multiplex PCR and then size-selected and purified. Libraries were sequenced paired-end with 100 bp reads on an Illumina HiSeq2000. SOAPnuke was used to process the raw data, throwing out any read that contained adapters or uncalled bases, had a mean Phred below 15, or lacked an exact constant-primer or identifier match. High-quality paired reads were merged using COPE v1.2.5, and each unique nucleotide sequence was defined as a clonotype. MiTCR v1.1 was used to align clonotypes to the IMGT TRBV, TRBD and TRBJ reference segments. Only V-J combinations with frequency above 0.0001, covering 99.2% of repertoires, were analysed. A TCS score was defined as the ratio of F50 (clonal expansion) to E x V (chaos), with BLOSUM62-based TCRdist applied between CDR3 peptides within each V-J. Welch's t-statistics and random forest reduced 500 to 650 V-J features to about 12, which were used in a naive Bayes classifier (R e1071). Sample size was not statistically predetermined, and investigators were not blinded to group allocation. The paper describes TCR Vbeta CDR3 sequencing of about 140 peripheral blood samples, made up of 40 to 45 ophthalmopathy patients, roughly 80 hyperthyroidism patients and roughly 17 progressor patients.

Source: peripheral blood mononuclear cells (PBMCs), taken at new diagnosis, from a patient treated with antithyroid drugs. The origin of this receptor is a man in his late teens or twenties with Graves disease. Donor details come from another sample of the same person, matched by shared clones.

The CDR3 amino acid sequence is: CASSFRVRAADNEQFF. The nucleotide sequence is TGCGCCAGCAGCTTTCGAGTCCGAGCGGCGGACAATGAGCAGTTCTTC. The V gene is TRBV5-1 and the J gene is TRBJ2-1; the D gene is perhaps TRBD2, from 5 matching bases. V is reduced by 2 bases and J by 5 bases, leaving a spacing of 17 bases between them. Based on the germline V gene, the CDR1 and CDR2 sequences are SGHRS and YFSETQ. The CDR3 runs 16 residues from the cysteine to the phenylalanine. Only the CDR3 portion is preserved as DNA: 48 bases, with reading frame beginning at the first base.